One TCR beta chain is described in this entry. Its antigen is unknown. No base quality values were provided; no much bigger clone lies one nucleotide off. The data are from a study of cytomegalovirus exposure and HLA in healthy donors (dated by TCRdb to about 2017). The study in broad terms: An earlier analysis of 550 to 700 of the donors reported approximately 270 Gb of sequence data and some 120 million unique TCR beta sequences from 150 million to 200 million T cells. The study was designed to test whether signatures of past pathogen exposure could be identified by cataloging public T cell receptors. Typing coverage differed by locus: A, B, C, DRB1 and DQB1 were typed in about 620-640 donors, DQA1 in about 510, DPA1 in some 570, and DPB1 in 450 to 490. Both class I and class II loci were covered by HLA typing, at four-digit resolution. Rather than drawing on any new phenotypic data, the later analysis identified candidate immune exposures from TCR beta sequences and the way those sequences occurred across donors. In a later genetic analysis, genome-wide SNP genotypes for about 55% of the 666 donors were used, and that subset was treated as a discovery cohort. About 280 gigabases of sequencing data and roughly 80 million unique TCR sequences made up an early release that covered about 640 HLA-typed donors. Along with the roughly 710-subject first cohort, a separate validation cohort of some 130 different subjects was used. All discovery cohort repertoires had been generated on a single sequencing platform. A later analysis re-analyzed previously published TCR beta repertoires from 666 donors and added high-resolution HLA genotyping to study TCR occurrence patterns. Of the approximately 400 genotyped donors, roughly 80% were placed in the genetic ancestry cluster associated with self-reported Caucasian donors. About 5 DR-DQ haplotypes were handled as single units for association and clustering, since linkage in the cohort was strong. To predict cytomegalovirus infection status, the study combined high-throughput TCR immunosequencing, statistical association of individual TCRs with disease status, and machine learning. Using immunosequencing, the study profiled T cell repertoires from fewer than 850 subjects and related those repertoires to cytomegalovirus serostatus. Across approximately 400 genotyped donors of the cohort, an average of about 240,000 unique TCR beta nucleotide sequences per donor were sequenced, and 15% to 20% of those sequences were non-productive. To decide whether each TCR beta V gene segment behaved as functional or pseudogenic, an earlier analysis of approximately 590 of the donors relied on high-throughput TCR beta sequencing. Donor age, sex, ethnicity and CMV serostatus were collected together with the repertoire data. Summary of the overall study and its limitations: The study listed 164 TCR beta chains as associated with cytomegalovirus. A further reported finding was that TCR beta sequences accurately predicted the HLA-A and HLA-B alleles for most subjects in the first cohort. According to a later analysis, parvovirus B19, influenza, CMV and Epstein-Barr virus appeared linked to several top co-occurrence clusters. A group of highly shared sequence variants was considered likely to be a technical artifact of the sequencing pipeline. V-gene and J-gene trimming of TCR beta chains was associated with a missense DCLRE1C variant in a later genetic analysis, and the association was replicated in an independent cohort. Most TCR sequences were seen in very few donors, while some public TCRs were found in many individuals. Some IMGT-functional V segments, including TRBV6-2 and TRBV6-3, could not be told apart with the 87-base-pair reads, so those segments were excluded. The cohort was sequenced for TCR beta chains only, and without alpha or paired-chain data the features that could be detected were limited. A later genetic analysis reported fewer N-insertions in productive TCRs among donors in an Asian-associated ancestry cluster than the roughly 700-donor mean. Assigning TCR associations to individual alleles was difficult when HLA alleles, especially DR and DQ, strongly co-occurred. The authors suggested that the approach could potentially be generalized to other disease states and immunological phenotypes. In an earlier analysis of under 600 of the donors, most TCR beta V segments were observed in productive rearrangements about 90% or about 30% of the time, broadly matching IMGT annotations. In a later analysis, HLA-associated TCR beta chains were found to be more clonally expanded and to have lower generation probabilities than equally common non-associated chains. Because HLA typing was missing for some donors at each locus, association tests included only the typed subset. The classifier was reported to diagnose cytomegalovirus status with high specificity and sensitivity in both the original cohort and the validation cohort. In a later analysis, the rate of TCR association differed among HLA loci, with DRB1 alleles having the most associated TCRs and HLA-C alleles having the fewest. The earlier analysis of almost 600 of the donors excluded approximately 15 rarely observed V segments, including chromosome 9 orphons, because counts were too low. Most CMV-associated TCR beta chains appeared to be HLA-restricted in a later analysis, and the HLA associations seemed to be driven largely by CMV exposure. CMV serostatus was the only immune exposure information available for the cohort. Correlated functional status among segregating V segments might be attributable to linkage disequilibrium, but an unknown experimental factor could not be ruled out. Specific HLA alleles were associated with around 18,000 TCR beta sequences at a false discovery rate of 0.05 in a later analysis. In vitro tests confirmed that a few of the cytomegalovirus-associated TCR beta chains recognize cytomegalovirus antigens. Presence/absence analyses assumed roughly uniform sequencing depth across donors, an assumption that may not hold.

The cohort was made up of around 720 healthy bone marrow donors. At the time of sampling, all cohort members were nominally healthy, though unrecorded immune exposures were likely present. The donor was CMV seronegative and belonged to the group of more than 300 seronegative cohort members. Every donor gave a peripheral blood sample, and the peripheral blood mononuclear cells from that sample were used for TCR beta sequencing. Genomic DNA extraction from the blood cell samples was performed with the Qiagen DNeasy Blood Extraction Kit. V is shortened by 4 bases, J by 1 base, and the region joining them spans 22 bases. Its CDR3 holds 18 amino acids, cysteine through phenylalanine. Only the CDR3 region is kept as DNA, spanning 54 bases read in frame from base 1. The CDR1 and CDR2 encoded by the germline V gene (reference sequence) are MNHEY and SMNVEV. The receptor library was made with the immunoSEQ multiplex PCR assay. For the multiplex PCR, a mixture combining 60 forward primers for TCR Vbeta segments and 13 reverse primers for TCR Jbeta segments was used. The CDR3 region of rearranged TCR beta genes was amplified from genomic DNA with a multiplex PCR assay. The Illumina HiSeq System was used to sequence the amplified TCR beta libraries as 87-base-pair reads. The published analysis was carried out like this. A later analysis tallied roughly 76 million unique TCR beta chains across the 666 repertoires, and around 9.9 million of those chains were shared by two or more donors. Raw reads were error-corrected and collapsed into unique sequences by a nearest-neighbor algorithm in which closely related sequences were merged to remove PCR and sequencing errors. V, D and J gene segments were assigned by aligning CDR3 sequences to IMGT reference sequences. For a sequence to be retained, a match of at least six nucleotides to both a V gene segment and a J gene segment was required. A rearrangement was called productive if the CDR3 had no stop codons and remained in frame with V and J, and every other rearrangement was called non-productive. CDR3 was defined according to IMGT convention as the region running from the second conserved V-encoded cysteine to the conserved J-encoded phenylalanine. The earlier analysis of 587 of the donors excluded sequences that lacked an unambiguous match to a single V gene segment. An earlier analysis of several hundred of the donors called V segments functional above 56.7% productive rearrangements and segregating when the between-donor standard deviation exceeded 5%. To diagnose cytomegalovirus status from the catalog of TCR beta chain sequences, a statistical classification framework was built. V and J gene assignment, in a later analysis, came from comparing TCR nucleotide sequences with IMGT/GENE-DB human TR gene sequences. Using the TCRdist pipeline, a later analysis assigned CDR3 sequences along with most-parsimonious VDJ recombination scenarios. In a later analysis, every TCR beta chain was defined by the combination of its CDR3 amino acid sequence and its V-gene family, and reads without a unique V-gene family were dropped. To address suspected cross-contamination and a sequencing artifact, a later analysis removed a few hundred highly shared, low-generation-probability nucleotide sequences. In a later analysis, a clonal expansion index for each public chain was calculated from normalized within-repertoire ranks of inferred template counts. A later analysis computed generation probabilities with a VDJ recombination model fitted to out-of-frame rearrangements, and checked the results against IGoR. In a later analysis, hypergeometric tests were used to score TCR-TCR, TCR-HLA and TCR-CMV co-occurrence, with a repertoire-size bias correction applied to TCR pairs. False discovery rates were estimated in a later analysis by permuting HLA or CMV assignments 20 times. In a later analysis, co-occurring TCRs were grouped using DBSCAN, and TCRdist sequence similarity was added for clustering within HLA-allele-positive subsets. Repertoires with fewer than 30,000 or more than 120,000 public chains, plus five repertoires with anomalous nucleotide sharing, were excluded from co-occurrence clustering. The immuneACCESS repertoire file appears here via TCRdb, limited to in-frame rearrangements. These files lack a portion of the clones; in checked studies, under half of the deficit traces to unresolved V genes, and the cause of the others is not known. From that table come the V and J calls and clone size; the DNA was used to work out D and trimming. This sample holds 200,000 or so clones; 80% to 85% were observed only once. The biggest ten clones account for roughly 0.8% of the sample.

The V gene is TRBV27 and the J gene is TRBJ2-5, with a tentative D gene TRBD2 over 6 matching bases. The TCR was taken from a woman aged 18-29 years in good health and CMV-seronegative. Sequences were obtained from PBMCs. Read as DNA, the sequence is TGTGCCAGCAGTTGTTTTATGGGGGAGGTGGCCATCCAAGAGACCCAGTACTTC. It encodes CASSCFMGEVAIQETQYF.